The 11 T cell receptor beta chains below come from one sample, sequenced in a study of technical replicates of blood from a handful of donors. Sequencing was performed with immunoSEQ multiplex PCR; in TCRdb, only in-frame clones are kept and a portion is missing. In the table there are approximately 70,000 clones, 95% to 98% of which are singletons. The specimen sequenced was T cells isolated from PBMCs. These receptors all come from a human donor in good health.

The chain couples TRBV28 to TRBJ1-2; D remains unclear. V lost 5 bases to trimming and J lost 4 bases, with 11 bases between them. Germline V lookup: CDR1 MDHEN, CDR2 SYDVKM. The CDR3 runs 13 residues. The DNA of the CDR3 is TGTGCCAGCAGTCCCCCTCGGGGCTATGGCTACACCTTC. Amino acids: CASSPPRGYGYTF.

This clone has only one observation. The rearrangement links TRBV2 to TRBJ1-2, with a tentative D call TRBD1 (6 bases). Trimming took 5 bases from V and 5 from J, leaving 18 bases between them. Germline V gene data show CDR1 as SNHLY and CDR2 as FYNNEI. This CDR3 comprises 15 residues. The CDR3 sequence is CASSSSGGRVYGYTF. The CDR3, as DNA: TGTGCCAGCAGTTCATCGGGGGGCAGGGTGTATGGCTACACCTTC.

The CDR3 loop reads CAGSRTGGFETQYF. The DNA for the CDR3 is TGTGCAGGGAGCCGGACAGGGGGCTTCGAGACCCAGTACTTC. The chain employs TRBV2 and TRBJ2-5; 11 nucleotides agree with TRBD1. Germline V CDR1 and CDR2: SNHLY, FYNNEI. The CDR3 loop spans 14 amino acids.

CDR3 coding DNA: TGTGCCAGCAACGAAGTAGGGACAATCGGCACTGAAGCTTTCTTT. It translates to CASNEVGTIGTEAFF. The chain links TRBV6-1 to TRBJ1-1; possibly TRBD1 for D (6 bases). The V gene's germline CDR1 is MNHNS and CDR2 SASEGT. The CDR3 is made up of 15 amino acids. The V gene lost 7 bases and the J gene lost 4 bases, with 19 bases spanning the gap.

The V and J genes are TRBV10-3 and TRBJ1-1; TRBD1 aligns across 9 bases. Unmatched junction bases numbered 13, after V lost 11 bases and J lost 3 bases. The CDR3 loop spans 15 amino acids. The germline CDR1 and CDR2 sequences are ENHRY and SYGVKD. In DNA form, the CDR3 reads TGTGCCGTCAACGGACAGGGGAGGGAGGACACTGAAGCTTTCTTT. It codes for CAVNGQGREDTEAFF.

This chain connects TRBV2 to TRBJ2-2; 13 bases map to TRBD2. V shed 10 bases, J shed 2 bases, and the junction held 7 bases outside the gene matches. The CDR3 is 16 residues long. CDR1 and CDR2 (germline): SNHLY, FYNNEI. The CDR3 here is CATVTSGGPNTGELFF. Written as DNA, the CDR3 is TGTGCCACCGTGACTAGCGGGGGGCCTAACACCGGGGAGCTGTTTTTT.

This chain connects TRBV19 to TRBJ2-3; 11 nucleotides agree with TRBD1. Germline V gene data show CDR1 as LNHDA and CDR2 as SQIVND (reference sequence). Trimming removed 3 bases from V and 4 bases from J; junction bases left unmatched: 3. The CDR3 length is 15 residues. The CDR3 here is CASSIWDRGADTQYF. The CDR3, as DNA: TGTGCCAGTAGTATTTGGGACAGGGGGGCAGATACGCAGTATTTT.

The J gene is TRBJ2-5, the V gene TRBV10-3, with a tentative D call TRBD1 (6 bases). The CDR3 is 12 residues long. The V gene lost 9 bases and the J gene lost 1 base, with 9 bases spanning the gap. Germline CDR1 and CDR2: ENHRY and SYGVKD. The CDR3 bases are TGTGCCATTGGGACAACCCAAGAGACCCAGTACTTC. Translation gives CAIGTTQETQYF.

This chain connects TRBV4-1 to TRBJ2-7; maybe TRBD2 (5 bases). This CDR3 is built from 14 residues. V shed 3 bases and J shed 5 bases, with 14 bases lying between them. Per the germline V gene, CDR1 is MGHRA and CDR2 is YSYEKL. The CDR3 DNA reads TGCGCCAGCAGCCATACCGGGAAGGCCAACGAGCAGTACTTC. Translating gives CASSHTGKANEQYF.

CDR3 protein: CSVEDPEGCPVNEQFF. The CDR3 bases are TGCAGCGTTGAAGATCCGGAGGGGTGCCCGGTCAATGAGCAGTTCTTC. This chain uses TRBV29-1 with TRBJ2-1, with D possibly matching TRBD2 (6 bases). Between the trimmed V and J ends, which lost 0 bases and 6 bases, there was a span of 18 bases. This CDR3 spans 16 amino acids. Germline V gives CDR1 SQVTM, CDR2 ANQGSEA.

The rearrangement uses TRBV2 and TRBJ1-5; 11 nucleotides match TRBD1. This CDR3 comprises 15 residues. V shed 6 bases, J shed 4 bases, and the junction held 5 bases outside the gene matches. Germline CDR1 SNHLY, CDR2 FYNNEI. The CDR3 protein is CASRAGTGGNQPQHF. CDR3 nucleotides: TGTGCCAGCAGAGCCGGGACAGGGGGAAATCAGCCCCAGCATTTT.